These T cell receptor beta chains were read from a single sample in a study of blood T cell repertoires in COVID-19. Libraries were prepared by immunoSEQ multiplex PCR; TCRdb keeps only in-frame clonotypes and omits some of them. This sample has around 140,000 clones, with around 82% found just once. The sequencing sample was made of peripheral blood. Every receptor here comes from a human donor in a cohort sampled during active COVID-19. The CDR3 runs from the conserved cysteine through the conserved F or W. A D gene is named only where the DNA matches it firmly. For some rows the clone size is stated as once, few or many, or as a class when expanded; others skip it.

abundance,v_gene,j_gene,d_gene,CDR3nt,CDR3aa
-,TRBV6-6,TRBJ1-2,TRBD1,TGTGCCAGCAGCCCACAGGGGACGGGCTACACCTTC,CASSPQGTGYTF
-,TRBV2,TRBJ2-2,TRBD1,TGTGCCAGCAAAAGCGGACAGGTGAACACCGGGGAGCTGTTTTTT,CASKSGQVNTGELFF
few,TRBV11-3,TRBJ1-4,TRBD1,TGTGCCAGCAGCTTACTGACAGGGACAGGTGAAAAACTGTTTTTT,CASSLLTGTGEKLFF
-,TRBV6-2/TRBV6-3,TRBJ1-1,-,TGTGCCAGCAGTTACCTCGGCGCGGTGAACACTGAAGCTTTCTTT,CASSYLGAVNTEAFF
-,TRBV5-4,TRBJ2-5,TRBD2,TGTGCCAGCAGCTTGGGGCTAGCGGGAGCTTCGGAGACCCAGTACTTC,CASSLGLAGASETQYF
-,TRBV2,TRBJ2-2,TRBD1,TGTGCCAGCAAAATCGGGACAGGGGCCGGGGAGCTGTTTTTT,CASKIGTGAGELFF
-,TRBV4-1,TRBJ2-1,TRBD2,TGCGCCAGCAGCCTCGGGACTAGCGCCTACAATGAGCAGTTCTTC,CASSLGTSAYNEQFF
-,TRBV7-9,TRBJ1-1,-,TGTGCCAGCAGCTTGATACAGGGGAACACTGAAGCTTTCTTT,CASSLIQGNTEAFF
-,TRBV6-6,TRBJ2-5,TRBD1,TGTGCCAGCAGCCCTCGGGACAGGGGACAAGAGACCCAGTACTTC,CASSPRDRGQETQYF
-,TRBV3-1/TRBV3-2,TRBJ1-2,-,TGTGCCAGCAGCCAAGAATCTCGCGGCGCCTATGGCTACACCTTC,CASSQESRGAYGYTF
-,TRBV29-1,TRBJ2-2,TRBD1,TGCAGCGCAACCGGCGGGGGGACAGGGGGCGTCATATACGGGGAGCTGTTTTTT,CSATGGGTGGVIYGELFF
-,TRBV24-1,TRBJ1-2,-,TGTGCCACCAGTGATTTACAGGGCTACTATGGCTACACCTTC,CATSDLQGYYGYTF
-,TRBV19,TRBJ1-1,-,TGTGCCAGTAGCCCACCCATACGCCGTAGAAACACTGAAGCTTTCTTT,CASSPPIRRRNTEAFF
few,TRBV7-2,TRBJ2-3,-,TGTGCCAGCAGCTTAGGAGGTCAGCGTGCAGATACGCAGTATTTT,CASSLGGQRADTQYF
-,TRBV7-3,TRBJ2-3,TRBD1,TGTGCCAGCAGCTTAAGGGGACAGGGGGTATATACGCAGTATTTT,CASSLRGQGVYTQYF
-,TRBV12-3/TRBV12-4,TRBJ2-1,TRBD2,TGTGCCAGCAGTTTGGTCGGGGGGAATGAGCAGTTCTTC,CASSLVGGNEQFF
-,TRBV18,TRBJ2-1,-,TGTGCCAGCTCACTTCTAGCCCCAAGCTCCTACAATGAGCAGTTCTTC,CASSLLAPSSYNEQFF
-,TRBV5-4,TRBJ2-7,-,TGTGCCAGCAGCTTGGAACTGGGGGACAACGAGCAGTACTTC,CASSLELGDNEQYF
-,TRBV5-8,TRBJ2-1,-,TGTGCCAGCAGCTTGGGGCGGGGTCCCTACAATGAGCAGTTCTTC,CASSLGRGPYNEQFF
-,TRBV21-1,TRBJ2-7,-,TGTGCCAGCAGCAAAGCTGGACTAACCTGGGGCTACTACGAGCAGTACTTC,CASSKAGLTWGYYEQYF
-,TRBV2,TRBJ2-2,-,TGTGCCAGCAGTGCAGACTCGAACACCGGGGAGCTGTTTTTT,CASSADSNTGELFF
-,TRBV3-1/TRBV3-2,TRBJ1-2,-,TGTGCCAGCAGCCAAGGGACAGATGGCTACACCTTC,CASSQGTDGYTF
-,TRBV29-1,TRBJ2-1,-,TGCAGCGTACTTGACTATTCCAATGAGCAGTTCTTC,CSVLDYSNEQFF
-,TRBV7-9,TRBJ2-2,-,TGTGCCAGCAGCTACCGACAGAACACCGGGGAGCTGTTTTTT,CASSYRQNTGELFF
-,TRBV19,TRBJ1-2,-,TGTGCCAGTAGTCCGCTGACAGGAGCCTCGGCGGCTTACTATGGCTACACCTTC,CASSPLTGASAAYYGYTF
-,TRBV19,TRBJ1-2,TRBD1,TGTGCCAGTAGTAGCCCCGGGACAGGGGCTAACTATGGCTACACCTTC,CASSSPGTGANYGYTF
-,TRBV19,TRBJ1-4,TRBD1,TGTGCCAGTAGTATGGAGGACAGGGGGCTTGAAAAACTGTTTTTT,CASSMEDRGLEKLFF
-,TRBV19,TRBJ2-5,-,TGTGCCAGTAGTATAGGGGGAGACCGTGTAGGGACCCAGTACTTC,CASSIGGDRVGTQYF
-,TRBV5-1,TRBJ2-7,-,TGCGCCAGCAGCTTGGCGACTAAACTGGGGTACGAGCAGTACTTC,CASSLATKLGYEQYF
-,TRBV3-1/TRBV3-2,TRBJ2-5,TRBD2,TGTGCCAGCAGCCCCGCTAGCGGAGAGACCCAGTACTTC,CASSPASGETQYF
-,TRBV5-1,TRBJ1-1,TRBD1,TGCGCCAGCAGCCAAATAGGGGGCAGGAACACTGAAGCTTTCTTT,CASSQIGGRNTEAFF
-,TRBV2,TRBJ1-1,TRBD1,TGTGCCAGCAAAGGGGGCGTCACTGAAGCTTTCTTT,CASKGGVTEAFF
-,TRBV7-9,TRBJ1-4,TRBD1,TGTGCCAGCAGGGCAGGGGGCCAGGATGAAAAACTGTTTTTT,CASRAGGQDEKLFF
many,TRBV14,TRBJ1-1,TRBD1,TGTGCCAGCAGCCAGATGGGGGCCAGGGGGCGCCCAGCTTTCTTT,CASSQMGARGRPAFF
-,TRBV12-3/TRBV12-4,TRBJ2-7,-,TGTGCCAGCACCCAGGGGTCCTACGAGCAGTACTTC,CASTQGSYEQYF
-,TRBV5-5,TRBJ2-6,-,TGTGCCAGCAGCTTGTCGGGGGATGGGGCCAACGTCCTGACTTTC,CASSLSGDGANVLTF
few,TRBV25-1,TRBJ2-2,TRBD1,TGTGCCAGCTCGGACAGGACTAACACCGGGGAGCTGTTTTTT,CASSDRTNTGELFF
-,TRBV5-1,TRBJ2-3,TRBD2,TGCGCCAGCAGCGCTACTAGCGGGGGAGACACAGATACGCAGTATTTT,CASSATSGGDTDTQYF
-,TRBV19,TRBJ2-1,-,TGTGCCAGTAGTATAATCGGGGGTGGAGTTGGGCAGTTCTTC,CASSIIGGGVGQFF
few,TRBV19,TRBJ1-3,TRBD1,TGTGCCAGTAGTGTGATGGTACAGGGGTCAGGAAACACCATATATTTT,CASSVMVQGSGNTIYF
-,TRBV3-1/TRBV3-2,TRBJ1-4,-,TGTGCCAGCAGCCCCATCTATGGTTATGAAAAACTGTTTTTT,CASSPIYGYEKLFF
-,TRBV6-2/TRBV6-3,TRBJ1-2,-,TGTGCCAGCAGTTACTCGAGTGGGGGCATTCGGTCTGGCTACACCTTC,CASSYSSGGIRSGYTF
-,TRBV18,TRBJ1-1,-,TGTGCCAGCTCACCGATTTCTGTGGAGGAAGCTTTCTTT,CASSPISVEEAFF
-,TRBV10-3,TRBJ2-7,-,TGTGCCATCAGTGAGACCCGGGACAAGGCCTACGAGCAGTACTTC,CAISETRDKAYEQYF
-,TRBV7-2,TRBJ2-7,-,TGTGCCAGCAGCTTAGGCAGGGTTTACGAGCAGTACTTC,CASSLGRVYEQYF
-,TRBV11-3,TRBJ2-7,-,TGTGCCAGCAGCCTCCGGACCTCAGGGGCCTACGAGCAGTACTTC,CASSLRTSGAYEQYF
-,TRBV6-2/TRBV6-3,TRBJ1-5,-,TGTGCCAGCAGTTACCGGGTGATGAGCAATCAGCCCCAGCATTTT,CASSYRVMSNQPQHF
-,TRBV7-2,TRBJ1-2,-,TGTGCCAGCAGCTTAGGAGCACGAAACTATGGCTACACCTTC,CASSLGARNYGYTF
few,TRBV11-2,TRBJ1-2,-,TGTGCCAGCAGCCAAGGAGACTATGGCTACACCTTC,CASSQGDYGYTF
-,TRBV9,TRBJ1-1,-,TGTGCCAGCAGCGCACAGGGTGGGGACACTGAAGCTTTCTTT,CASSAQGGDTEAFF
-,TRBV5-4,TRBJ2-5,TRBD2,TGTGCCAGCAGCCGGACTAGCGGGGTCCAAGAGACCCAGTACTTC,CASSRTSGVQETQYF
-,TRBV12-5,TRBJ2-1,TRBD2,TGTGCTAGTGGTGTTATAGCGGGATATTACAATGAGCAGTTCTTC,CASGVIAGYYNEQFF
-,TRBV9,TRBJ2-1,TRBD2,TGTGCCAGCAGCGTAGCGGGAGGGGCAGGGGACAATGAGCAGTTCTTC,CASSVAGGAGDNEQFF
-,TRBV7-8,TRBJ2-1,TRBD1,TGTGCCAGCAGCACTCGACAGGGCCGCCTCTCCTACAATGAGCAGTTCTTC,CASSTRQGRLSYNEQFF